The clone carrying this T cell receptor beta chain was seen ten or more times. Its antigen is unidentified. Synthesis of cDNA was accomplished via 5'RACE employing 10-nucleotide random UMIs. Each CDR3 protein is one row after TCRdb ran MiXCR on the 5' RACE reads. This table holds roughly 50,000 distinct CDR3 sequences, approximately 12% found once. Time point given: longitudinal time-point 3. The starting material, 2 million PBMCs stored at -80 C, gave rise to the unsorted libraries. The CDR3 extends over 13 amino acids. The V and J ends lost 6 bases and 4 bases respectively, with 13 bases between them. Germline assignment: CDR1 MDHEN and CDR2 SYDVKM. The data originate from a study of neurological immune-mediated disorders. Study-level results: Private repertoires in all groups were suggested, as expanded clones shared no CDR3 amino acid sequences across subjects. Whereas HTLV-1-associated myelopathy showed the most TCR clonal expansion, multiple sclerosis showed the least, with levels below those of healthy controls.

The sequence was obtained from a male donor with HTLV-1-associated myelopathy (HAM/TSP). Specimen: PBMCs. This sequence joins TRBV28 and TRBJ2-7, with D perhaps TRBD1 (5 bases). In DNA form, the CDR3 reads TGTGCCAGCAGCCCTCCAGGGATGTACGAGCAGTACTTC. This gives the protein CASSPPGMYEQYF.